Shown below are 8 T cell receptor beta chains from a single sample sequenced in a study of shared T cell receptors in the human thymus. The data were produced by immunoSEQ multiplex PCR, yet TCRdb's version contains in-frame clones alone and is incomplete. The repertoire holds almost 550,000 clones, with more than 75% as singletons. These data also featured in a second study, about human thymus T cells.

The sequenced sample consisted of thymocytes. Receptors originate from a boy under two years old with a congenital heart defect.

The CDR3 nucleotides read TGTGCCAGCAGCTCGGGGACGGCTAGCGGGAACTACGAGCAGTACTTC. This encodes CASSSGTASGNYEQYF. The J gene is TRBJ2-7, the V gene TRBV7-9; TRBD2 aligns across 9 bases. V lost 4 bases to trimming and J lost 3 bases; unmatched junction nucleotides: 10. Germline lookup yields CDR1 SEHNR and CDR2 FQNEAQ (reference sequence). The CDR3 extends over 16 amino acids. Drawing the rest from reference TRBV7-9 and TRBJ2-7, the complete variable domain is DTGVSQNPRHKITKRGQNVTFRCDPISEHNRLYWYRQTLGQGPEFLTYFQNEAQLEKSRLLSDRFSAERPKGSFSTLEIQRTEQGDSAMYLCASSSGTASGNYEQYFGPGTRLTVT.

The CDR3 nucleotides are TGTGCCAGCAGCCTAGGACAGGGAGGTCCCTCCTACGAGCAGTACTTC. Protein: CASSLGQGGPSYEQYF. This sequence joins TRBV14 and TRBJ2-5, with TRBD1 matching over 8 bases. TRBJ2-7 explains the end of the DNA better; the J call may be wrong. Per germline, CDR1 SGHDN and CDR2 FVKESK. This CDR3 region has 16 residues.

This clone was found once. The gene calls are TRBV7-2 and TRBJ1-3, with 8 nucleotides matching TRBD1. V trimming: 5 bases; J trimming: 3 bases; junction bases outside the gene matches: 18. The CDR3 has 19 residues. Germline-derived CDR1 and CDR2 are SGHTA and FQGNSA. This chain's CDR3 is CASSHRTGGQGRVGNTIYF. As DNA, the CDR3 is TGTGCCAGCAGCCATCGAACCGGTGGACAGGGAAGGGTTGGAAACACCATATATTTT. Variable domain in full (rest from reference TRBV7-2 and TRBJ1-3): GAGVSQSPSNKVTEKGKDVELRCDPISGHTALYWYRQSLGQGLEFLIYFQGNSAPDKSGLPSDRFSAERTGGSVSTLTIQRTQQEDSAVYLCASSHRTGGQGRVGNTIYFGEGSWLTVV.

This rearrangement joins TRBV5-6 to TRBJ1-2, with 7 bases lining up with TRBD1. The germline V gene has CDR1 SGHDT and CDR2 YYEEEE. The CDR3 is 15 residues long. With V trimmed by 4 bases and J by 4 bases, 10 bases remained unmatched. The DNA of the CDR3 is TGTGCCAGCAGCCCGAATATAGGGGGCTTCTATGGCTACACCTTC. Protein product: CASSPNIGGFYGYTF.

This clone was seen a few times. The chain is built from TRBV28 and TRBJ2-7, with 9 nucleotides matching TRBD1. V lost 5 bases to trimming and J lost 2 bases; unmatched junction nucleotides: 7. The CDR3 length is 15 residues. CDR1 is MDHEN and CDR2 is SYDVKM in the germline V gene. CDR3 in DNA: TGTGCCAGCAGTACTCGGACAGGGGAGCCCTACGAGCAGTACTTC. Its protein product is CASSTRTGEPYEQYF.

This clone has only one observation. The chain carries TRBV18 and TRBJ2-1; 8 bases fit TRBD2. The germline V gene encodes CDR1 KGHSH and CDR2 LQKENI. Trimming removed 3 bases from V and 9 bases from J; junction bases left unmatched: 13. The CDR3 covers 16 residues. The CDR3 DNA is TGTGCCAGCTCACCCCCGGGACTAGTTGAACTTGGTGAGCAGTTCTTC. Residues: CASSPPGLVELGEQFF.

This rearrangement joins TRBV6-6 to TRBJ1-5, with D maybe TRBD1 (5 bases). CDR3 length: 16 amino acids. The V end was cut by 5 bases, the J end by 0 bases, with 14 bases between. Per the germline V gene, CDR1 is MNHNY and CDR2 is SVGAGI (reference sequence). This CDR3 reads CASSTNRGHSNQPQHF. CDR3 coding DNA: TGTGCCAGCAGTACGAATAGGGGCCATAGCAATCAGCCCCAGCATTTT.

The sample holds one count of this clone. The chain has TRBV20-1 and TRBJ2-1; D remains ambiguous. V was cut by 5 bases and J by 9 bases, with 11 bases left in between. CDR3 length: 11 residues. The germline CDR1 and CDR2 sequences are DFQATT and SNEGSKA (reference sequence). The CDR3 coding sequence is TGCAGTGCTGCCCCTCGAGGTGAGCAGTTCTTC. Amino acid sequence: CSAAPRGEQFF.